What follows describes a single T cell receptor (beta chain). This clonotype has more than one count but fewer than ten. This receptor's antigen is unknown. Base qualities are not provided; no much larger clone lies one nucleotide away. This sample was taken from a study of blood T cells in healthy people across ages (dated by TCRdb to between 2015 and 2016). In terms of the full investigation: In model experiments, template switching captured roughly one uniquely barcoded TCR beta cDNA molecule for every two T cells. Two additional independent replicas of 1 million unique cDNA reads from the same blood draw were analyzed for two donors (one aged 18 to 29 and one aged 80 or older). To avoid experimental bias, donors of different ages were randomly spread across the sequencing lanes. Age-related changes in TCR beta repertoire diversity were measured in the study by deep sequencing normalized with unique cDNA molecular identifiers. The donors were divided into four age groups: young (average roughly 15 years), middle-aged (almost 40), aged (approximately 62) and long-lived (82).

What the authors observed across the whole study: Total diversity estimates from one million sequenced T cells were considered lower bounds and underestimates. Observed TCR beta diversity per million T cells fell roughly linearly with age, and a significant reduction was already apparent by age roughly 40. Conclusive comparison of naive and antigen-experienced compartments was prevented by the profiling of bulk unsorted PBMCs. Compared with the aged group, more naive CD4+ T cells, fewer expanded clones and increased TCR diversity were shown by the long-lived group, suggesting age selection. There was a strong correlation between observed TCR beta diversity and the percentage of naive T cells measured by flow cytometry. Donor CMV infection status was unknown, potentially confounding age-related changes in expanded clonotypes.

The donors were roughly 40 Caucasian individuals from Russia, aged roughly 6 to 100 years, who were systemically healthy. Each donor gave about 9.8 milliliters of peripheral blood, drawn into EDTA-treated Vacutainer tubes. Ficoll-Paque density-gradient centrifugation was used to isolate PBMCs, with at least 6.5 million per sample. Trizol reagent was used to extract total RNA from PBMCs, with at least 5.5 micrograms per sample. For every donor, an aliquot of PBMCs went through flow cytometry to measure the percentages of naive CD45RAhigh/CD27high T cells. Receptor libraries were prepared by 5' RACE. TCRdb shows the sequencer as Illumina HiSeq 2500. A second roughly 7 to 11 cycle PCR used a sample-barcoded 5' primer and a J-beta primer mix. Each TCR beta cDNA molecule received a unique molecular identifier from a template-switch 5' adaptor carrying 12 random nucleotides. Each sample yielded at least 2.5 million CDR3-containing paired-end reads. First-strand cDNA was synthesized from all RNA with the Mint cDNA synthesis kit, primed by a TRBC-specific oligonucleotide. After uracil-DNA glycosylase treatment, a first 18-cycle PCR used universal primers M1SS and BC2_uni_R on all cDNA. Under the source paper's analysis protocol: For normalization, 1 million high-quality reads were randomly selected from each sample, with every read carrying a distinct molecular identifier. Instead of being binned into consensus sequences, reads with shared molecular identifiers were discarded. MiTCR, run with a Q25 quality threshold and the strictest error-elimination algorithm, handled CDR3 identification, clonotype clustering and error correction. Lower-bound total TCR beta diversity was estimated with a nonparametric unseen species model using Euler transformation. Clones were called with MiXCR by TCRdb after fastp trimmed the public reads at Q25, and only in-frame beta chains were retained. Here each entry gathers all rows of one CDR3 protein and keeps the most common genes and DNA. The V and J calls and clone size come from TCRdb's table, not from the authors' own analysis. The sample table lists approximately 670,000 distinct CDR3 sequences, less than 45% of them with a count of one. The ten largest clonotypes hold approximately 29% of the sample.

The germline V gene provides CDR1 LGHNA and CDR2 YSLEER. The CDR3 covers 15 residues, taking in both the cysteine and the phenylalanine. Of all the DNA, just the CDR3 is kept, 45 bases in frame from base 1. Trimming takes 3 bases from V and 3 bases from J, and the germline ends sit 15 bases apart. The origin of this receptor is a man older than 75 in good health. Recombination joined TRBV4-3 with TRBJ2-7; the D gene cannot be resolved reliably. Sequencing was performed on blood. The CDR3 here reads CASSQSLALDYEQYF. The sequenced DNA: TGCGCCAGCAGCCAGTCCCTCGCCCTCGACTACGAGCAGTACTTC.